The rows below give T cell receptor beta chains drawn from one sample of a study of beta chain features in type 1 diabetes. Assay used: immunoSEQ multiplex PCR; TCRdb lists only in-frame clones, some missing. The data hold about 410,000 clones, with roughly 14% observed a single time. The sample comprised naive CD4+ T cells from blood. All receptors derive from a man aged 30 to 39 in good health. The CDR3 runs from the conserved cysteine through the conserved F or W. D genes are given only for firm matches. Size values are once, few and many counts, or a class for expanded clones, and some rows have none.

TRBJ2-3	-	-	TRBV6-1	CASSESGGKDTQYF	TGTGCCAGCAGTGAATCCGGGGGAAAAGATACGCAGTATTTT
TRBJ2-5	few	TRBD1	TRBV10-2	CASKQGVTETQYF	TGCGCCAGCAAACAGGGGGTGACGGAGACCCAGTACTTC
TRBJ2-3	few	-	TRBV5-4	CASSPTKPSTDTQYF	TGTGCCAGCAGCCCGACTAAACCCAGCACAGATACGCAGTATTTT
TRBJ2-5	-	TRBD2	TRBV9	CASSVTGGPTQYF	TGTGCCAGCAGCGTAACGGGAGGGCCGACCCAGTACTTC
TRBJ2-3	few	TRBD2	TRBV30	CAWARGGSFDTQYF	TGTGCCTGGGCGCGGGGCGGGAGCTTTGATACGCAGTATTTT
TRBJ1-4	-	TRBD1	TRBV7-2	CASSSGGLGTSATNEKLFF	TGTGCCAGCAGCTCAGGGGGCTTAGGGACATCCGCAACTAATGAAAAACTGTTTTTT
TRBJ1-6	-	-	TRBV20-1	CSAGVDSPLHF	TGCAGTGCCGGGGTTGATTCACCCCTCCACTTT
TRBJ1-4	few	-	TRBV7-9	CASGNGLYLGRELFF	TGTGCCAGCGGCAACGGTCTCTACCTTGGCCGTGAACTGTTTTTT
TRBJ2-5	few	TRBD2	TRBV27	CASSSGLAGAETQYF	TGTGCCAGCAGTTCGGGACTAGCGGGCGCAGAGACCCAGTACTTC
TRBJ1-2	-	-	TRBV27	CASSSPSRGRGYTF	TGTGCCAGCAGTTCTCCCTCCCGGGGTCGTGGCTACACCTTC
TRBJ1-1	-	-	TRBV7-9	CASSRQVNTEAFF	TGTGCCAGCAGCCGACAGGTGAACACTGAAGCTTTCTTT
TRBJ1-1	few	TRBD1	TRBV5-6	CASSGRQGRAFF	TGTGCCAGCAGCGGGAGACAGGGGAGAGCTTTCTTT
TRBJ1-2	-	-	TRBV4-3	CASSPGSYGYTF	TGCGCCAGCAGCCCCGGCAGCTATGGCTACACCTTC
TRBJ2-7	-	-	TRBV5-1	CASSLAKVPEKKRGSYEQYF	TGCGCCAGCAGCTTGGCCAAGGTGCCCGAGAAGAAGAGGGGATCCTACGAGCAGTACTTC
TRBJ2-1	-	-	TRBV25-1	CASSGTESSYNEQFF	TGTGCCAGCAGTGGGACGGAGAGCTCCTACAATGAGCAGTTCTTC
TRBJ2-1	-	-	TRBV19	CASSILGSRVNEQFF	TGTGCCAGTAGTATCCTGGGTTCCCGGGTCAATGAGCAGTTCTTC
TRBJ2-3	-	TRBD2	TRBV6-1	CASSVETSPDTQYF	TGTGCCAGCAGTGTCGAGACTAGCCCAGATACGCAGTATTTT
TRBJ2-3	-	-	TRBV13	CASSPPEAADTQYF	TGTGCCAGCAGCCCCCCTGAAGCCGCAGATACGCAGTATTTT
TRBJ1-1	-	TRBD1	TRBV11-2	CASSSLPQGEAFF	TGTGCCAGCAGCTCACTACCCCAGGGGGAGGCTTTCTTT
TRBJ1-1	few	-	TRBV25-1	CAFLDRTAEAFF	TGTGCCTTTCTAGACAGGACCGCTGAAGCTTTCTTT
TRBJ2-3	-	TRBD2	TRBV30	CAWAVAGSFDTQYF	TGTGCCTGGGCGGTAGCGGGATCGTTTGATACGCAGTATTTT
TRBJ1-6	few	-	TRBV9	CASSVGERAPLHF	TGTGCCAGCAGCGTAGGGGAGCGGGCACCCCTCCACTTT
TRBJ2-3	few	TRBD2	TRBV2	CASRVTSGRATTDTQYF	TGTGCCAGCAGAGTCACTAGCGGGAGGGCCACTACAGATACGCAGTATTTT
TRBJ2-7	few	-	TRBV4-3	CASSQDPGLAREQYF	TGCGCCAGCAGCCAAGACCCGGGGTTGGCGCGCGAGCAGTACTTC
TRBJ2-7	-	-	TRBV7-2	CASSPGGGPYEQYF	TGTGCCAGCAGCCCAGGGGGGGGCCCCTACGAGCAGTACTTC
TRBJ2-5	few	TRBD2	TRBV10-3	CAISGASGEETQYF	TGTGCCATCAGTGGCGCTAGCGGGGAAGAGACCCAGTACTTC
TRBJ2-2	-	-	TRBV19	CASSIMWSSPRELFF	TGTGCCAGTAGTATCATGTGGTCCTCCCCCCGGGAGCTGTTTTTT
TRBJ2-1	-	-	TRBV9	CASSVGPWGEQFF	TGTGCCAGCAGCGTAGGACCGTGGGGTGAGCAGTTCTTC
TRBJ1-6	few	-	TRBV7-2	CASSGQLSNSPLHF	TGTGCCAGCAGCGGACAGCTTAGTAATTCACCCCTCCACTTT
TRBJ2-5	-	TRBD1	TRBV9	CASSVGQRQETQYF	TGTGCCAGCAGCGTGGGACAGAGACAAGAGACCCAGTACTTC
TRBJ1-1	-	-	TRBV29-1	CSVRQGMNTEAFF	TGCAGCGTGCGCCAGGGGATGAACACTGAAGCTTTCTTT
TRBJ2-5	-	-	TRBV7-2	CASSLGRDILLETQYF	TGTGCCAGCAGCTTAGGCCGAGACATCCTCTTAGAGACCCAGTACTTC
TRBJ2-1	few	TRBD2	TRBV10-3	CVASDGGSQSSYNEQFF	TGTGTCGCGAGCGACGGGGGGTCCCAAAGCTCCTACAATGAGCAGTTCTTC
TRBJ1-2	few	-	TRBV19	CASSIDRNYGYTF	TGTGCCAGTAGTATAGACAGAAACTATGGCTACACCTTC